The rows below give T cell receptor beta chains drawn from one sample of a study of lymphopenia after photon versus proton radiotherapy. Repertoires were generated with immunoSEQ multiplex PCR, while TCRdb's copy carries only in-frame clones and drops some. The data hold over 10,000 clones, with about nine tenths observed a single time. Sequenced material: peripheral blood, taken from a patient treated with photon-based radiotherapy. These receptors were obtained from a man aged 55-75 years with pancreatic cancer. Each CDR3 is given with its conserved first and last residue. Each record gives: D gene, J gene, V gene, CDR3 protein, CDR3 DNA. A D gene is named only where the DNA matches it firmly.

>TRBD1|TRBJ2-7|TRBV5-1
CASSPAGDRGYEQYF
TGCGCCAGCAGCCCGGCGGGGGACAGGGGCTACGAGCAGTACTTC
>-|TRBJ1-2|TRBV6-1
CASSFGSVYGYTF
TGTGCCAGCAGTTTTGGTAGTGTCTATGGCTACACCTTC